A selection of T cell receptor beta chains follows, all from one sample in a study of siplizumab effects on memory and regulatory T cells. Measured with immunoSEQ multiplex PCR; TCRdb has only the in-frame clones, and not every one. The table has over 80,000 clones, roughly 94% seen once. The sample consisted of non-Treg CD4+ T cells sorted from blood. These receptors were collected from a human donor in good health. The CDR3 runs from the conserved cysteine through the conserved F or W. Fields, in order: V gene, D gene, clone size, J gene, CDR3 DNA, CDR3 protein. D genes are given only for firm matches. Some rows have no size entry. The others give once, few or many, or a class for an expanded clone.

V: TRBV7-9; D: TRBD1; size: -; J: TRBJ2-4; DNA: TGTGCCAGCAGCCGGACAGGACCGATTCAGTACTTC; CDR3: CASSRTGPIQYF
V: TRBV2; D: -; size: -; J: TRBJ2-3; DNA: TGTGCCAGCAGAATTGTCAGTGGTGGCCCAGATACGCAGTATTTT; CDR3: CASRIVSGGPDTQYF
V: TRBV9; D: -; size: once; J: TRBJ1-1; DNA: TGTGCCAGCAGCGTCTCACTAAGGACTGCAAACACTGAAGCTTTCTTT; CDR3: CASSVSLRTANTEAFF
V: TRBV12-5; D: -; size: once; J: TRBJ2-7; DNA: TGTGCTAGTGCCCAAGCGGCAACCTACGAGCAGTACTTC; CDR3: CASAQAATYEQYF
V: TRBV4-1; D: -; size: -; J: TRBJ1-2; DNA: TGCGCCAGCAGCCAAGAGGGAAGGACTCGATACTATGGCTACACCTTC; CDR3: CASSQEGRTRYYGYTF
V: TRBV5-1; D: TRBD2; size: -; J: TRBJ2-1; DNA: TGCGCCAGCAGCCGGACTAGCGGGAGTTTGTCGTCCTACAATGAGCAGTTCTTC; CDR3: CASSRTSGSLSSYNEQFF
V: TRBV7-3; D: -; size: -; J: TRBJ2-1; DNA: TGTGCCAGCAGCCCGCGTGGGGGGAATGAGCAGTTCTTC; CDR3: CASSPRGGNEQFF
V: TRBV15; D: TRBD1; size: -; J: TRBJ2-7; DNA: TGTGCCACCAGCAGAGTGGTGGTGGGACAGGGCTACGAGCAGTACTTC; CDR3: CATSRVVVGQGYEQYF
V: TRBV28; D: -; size: -; J: TRBJ2-3; DNA: TGTGCCAGCAGTCAACAGAGTTCTGGCGATGATACGCAGTATTTT; CDR3: CASSQQSSGDDTQYF
V: TRBV2; D: TRBD2; size: -; J: TRBJ2-7; DNA: TGTGCCAGCTTCGGAGCGGGAGGGCCCTACGAGCAGTACTTC; CDR3: CASFGAGGPYEQYF
V: TRBV6-1; D: -; size: -; J: TRBJ2-7; DNA: TGTGCCAGCAGTGAATATGGAGGAACCTACGAGCAGTACTTC; CDR3: CASSEYGGTYEQYF
V: TRBV6-5; D: -; size: once; J: TRBJ2-7; DNA: TGTGCCAGCAGTCCTCATATCCCAGGGGTCTACGAGCAGTACTTC; CDR3: CASSPHIPGVYEQYF
V: TRBV7-9; D: -; size: -; J: TRBJ2-5; DNA: TGTGCCAGCAGCAGCCCGGGACAAGAGACCCAGTACTTC; CDR3: CASSSPGQETQYF
V: TRBV27; D: -; size: -; J: TRBJ2-2; DNA: TGTGCCAGCAGCGTGCGGGCTCAGGGGACCGGGGAGCTGTTTTTT; CDR3: CASSVRAQGTGELFF
V: TRBV5-6; D: TRBD1; size: -; J: TRBJ1-2; DNA: TGTGCCAGCAGCTCGGGACAGGGGGCGTCTGGCTACACCTTC; CDR3: CASSSGQGASGYTF